The rows below give T cell receptor beta chains drawn from one sample of a study of technical replicates of blood from several donors. The data were produced by immunoSEQ multiplex PCR, yet TCRdb's version contains in-frame clones alone and is incomplete. The repertoire has tens of thousands of clones, more than 85% of them found once; the top ten carry over 0.35%. Source material: T cells isolated from PBMCs. The receptors originated from a human donor in good health. Some clones in this sample may be carry-over from other donors' samples. Both conserved end residues are part of each CDR3. D genes are given only for firm matches. Clone size, where shown, is once, few, many, or a class for clones that have expanded.

TRBD1 | TRBJ2-7 | TRBV5-4 | NA | CASSLARTGYEQYF | TGTGCCAGCAGCTTGGCCCGGACAGGGTACGAGCAGTACTTC
TRBD2 | TRBJ2-2 | TRBV19 | once | CASSLETSGRRGTGELFF | TGTGCCAGTAGTCTCGAGACTAGCGGGAGGAGAGGCACCGGGGAGCTGTTTTTT
NA | TRBJ2-7 | TRBV30 | NA | CAWRLQGSEQYF | TGTGCCTGGAGACTTCAGGGGTCCGAGCAGTACTTC
NA | TRBJ1-1 | TRBV18 | NA | CASSPLGQMGLIGEAFF | TGTGCCAGCTCACCGTTGGGACAAATGGGACTAATAGGGGAAGCTTTCTTT
NA | TRBJ2-7 | TRBV28 | NA | CASSEWRYEQYF | TGTGCCAGCAGTGAATGGAGGTACGAGCAGTACTTC
TRBD2 | TRBJ2-1 | TRBV7-6 | once | CASSLRLAGGTYNEQFF | TGTGCCAGCAGCTTGAGACTAGCGGGAGGCACCTACAATGAGCAGTTCTTC
NA | TRBJ2-1 | TRBV9 | NA | CASSRLWRDSRMDEQFF | TGTGCCAGCAGCCGTTTGTGGCGGGATTCGAGGATGGATGAGCAGTTCTTC
TRBD2 | TRBJ2-7 | TRBV27 | NA | CASSLMAGDWEQYF | TGTGCCAGCAGTTTGATGGCGGGAGATTGGGAGCAGTACTTC
TRBD1 | TRBJ2-1 | TRBV7-3 | NA | CASSLTGSREQFF | TGTGCCAGCAGCTTGACAGGGTCCCGAGAGCAGTTCTTC
NA | TRBJ1-1 | TRBV4-3 | NA | CASSQDRRRGTEAFF | TGCGCCAGCAGCCAAGATAGGAGGAGAGGGACTGAAGCTTTCTTT
NA | TRBJ2-2 | TRBV19 | NA | CASRHPGTLTGELFF | TGTGCCAGTAGGCACCCCGGGACTCTCACCGGGGAGCTGTTTTTT
NA | TRBJ1-5 | TRBV27 | NA | CASSPLRGAYSNQPQHF | TGTGCCAGCAGCCCTCTTCGGGGGGCGTATAGCAATCAGCCCCAGCATTTT
TRBD2 | TRBJ2-3 | TRBV6-5 | NA | CASSYSSGRDTDTQYF | TGTGCCAGCAGTTACTCTAGCGGGAGGGACACAGATACGCAGTATTTT
NA | TRBJ2-5 | TRBV7-8 | NA | CASSGGLQETQYF | TGTGCCAGCAGCGGGGGACTGCAAGAGACCCAGTACTTC
TRBD2 | TRBJ2-5 | TRBV9 | NA | CASSAQLVGGSRQTQYF | TGTGCCAGCAGCGCCCAGCTAGTTGGCGGGAGTAGGCAGACCCAGTACTTC
TRBD1 | TRBJ2-1 | TRBV5-4 | NA | CASSQQGANEQFF | TGTGCCAGCAGTCAACAGGGGGCGAATGAGCAGTTCTTC
TRBD1 | TRBJ1-2 | TRBV23-1 | NA | CASNPCLDRGVGYTF | TGCGCCAGCAACCCCTGCCTGGACAGGGGAGTTGGCTACACCTTC
TRBD2 | TRBJ2-3 | TRBV10-1 | NA | CASSARETRNTQYF | TGCGCCAGCAGTGCGCGGGAGACCCGGAATACGCAGTATTTT
NA | TRBJ1-2 | TRBV23-1 | NA | CASSHPSRGTDGYTF | TGCGCCAGCAGTCACCCTTCCCGGGGTACCGATGGCTACACCTTC
NA | TRBJ1-4 | TRBV4-1 | NA | CASSQDQVNPDEKLFF | TGCGCCAGCAGCCAAGATCAGGTAAACCCCGATGAAAAACTGTTTTTT
TRBD2 | TRBJ2-7 | TRBV4-2 | NA | CASSQASILGLNYEQYF | TGTGCCAGCAGCCAAGCTTCGATCTTGGGACTAAACTACGAGCAGTACTTC
TRBD2 | TRBJ2-7 | TRBV30 | NA | CAGRATASGYYEQYF | TGTGCCGGTAGGGCTACGGCTAGCGGTTACTACGAGCAGTACTTC